A single sample is the source of the 14 T cell receptor beta chains below, sequenced in a study of blood T cell repertoires in COVID-19. Clones were sequenced by immunoSEQ multiplex PCR, and TCRdb holds only the in-frame ones, with some missing. The table includes 150,000 to 170,000 clones, 75% to 95% detected once. Sequenced material: peripheral blood. The receptors derive from a man over 45 with acute or convalescent COVID-19.

The chain recombines TRBV12-3 or TRBV12-4 with TRBJ2-5, with D possibly being TRBD1 (5 bases). This CDR3 has 12 residues. Trimming removed 5 bases from V and 5 bases from J, with 9 bases in between. The CDR3 sequence is CASSAGWETQYF. CDR3 nucleotide sequence: TGTGCCAGCAGTGCAGGGTGGGAGACCCAGTACTTC.

V gene TRBV11-3 combines with J gene TRBJ2-3, with 15 bases identical to TRBD2. The CDR3 extends over 19 amino acids. The V gene's germline CDR1 is SGHNT and CDR2 YENEEA. After removal of 4 bases from V and 5 bases from J, the junction contained 13 bases not matched to a gene. The CDR3 DNA reads as TGTGCCAGCAGCTCGGGACTAGCGGGGGGCCAGGGTAGAGGAGATACGCAGTATTTT. Protein sequence: CASSSGLAGGQGRGDTQYF.

V gene TRBV6-6 combines with J gene TRBJ1-1; D might be TRBD1 (6 bases). This CDR3 spans 11 amino acids. Germline V lookup: CDR1 MNHNY, CDR2 SVGAGI (reference sequence). V was cut by 2 bases and J by 8 bases, with 6 bases left in between. This CDR3 reads CASSYQGEAFF. In nucleotides, the CDR3 is TGTGCCAGCAGTTACCAGGGGGAAGCTTTCTTT.

The gene calls are TRBV1 and TRBJ2-5; the table's D gene call, TRBD2, was not cross checked with the DNA. TRBV1 is termed a pseudogene. The CDR3 has 17 amino acids. CDR3 in DNA: TGCACCAGCAGCCAACCCCGCCCGCGACTAGCGGAGGAGACCCAGTACTTC. This sequence encodes CTSSQPRPRLAEETQYF.

V gene TRBV5-8 combines with J gene TRBJ1-5; 11 nucleotides line up with TRBD1. The CDR3 is 14 residues long. CDR1 is SGHTS and CDR2 is YDEGEE in the germline V gene. With V trimmed by 5 bases and J by 5 bases, 3 bases remained unmatched. CDR3 sequence reads: CASSKGQGDQPQHF. The CDR3 DNA is TGTGCCAGCAGTAAGGGACAGGGGGATCAGCCCCAGCATTTT.

The chain couples TRBV2 to TRBJ1-5, with D possibly being TRBD1 (5 bases). V shed 7 bases and J shed 7 bases, with 14 bases lying between them. The germline V gene encodes CDR1 SNHLY and CDR2 FYNNEI. CDR3 length equals 13 residues. The DNA of the CDR3 is TGTGCCAGCAAGCAGGGTAGTGGACAGCCCCAGCATTTT. It is translated as CASKQGSGQPQHF.

In this sample, this clone turned up once. The V and J genes are TRBV18 and TRBJ2-1, with 10 bases identical to TRBD2. The V and J ends lost 4 bases and 7 bases, in that order; junction bases with no gene match: 7. The CDR3 is made up of 15 amino acids. Germline V gene data show CDR1 as KGHSH and CDR2 as LQKENI. The CDR3 sequence: CASSLLAGELNEQFF. The CDR3 nucleotides are TGTGCCAGCTCACTGCTAGCGGGAGAATTGAATGAGCAGTTCTTC. The full variable domain, completed using reference TRBV18 and TRBJ2-1, is NAGVMQNPRHLVRRRGQEARLRCSPMKGHSHVYWYRQLPEEGLKFMVYLQKENIIDESGMPKERFSAEFPKEGPSILRIQQVVRGDSAAYFCASSLLAGELNEQFFGPGTRLTVL.

The chain recombines TRBV5-1 with TRBJ2-1; TRBD2 aligns across 8 bases. V was pared by 0 bases and J by 4 bases, with 3 bases of the junction left unmatched. Germline CDR1 reads SGHRS; CDR2 reads YFSETQ. The CDR3 has 15 residues. The CDR3 here is CASSLAPGGYNEQFF. CDR3 in DNA: TGCGCCAGCAGCTTGGCCCCGGGAGGGTACAATGAGCAGTTCTTC.

The chain uses TRBV28 and TRBJ1-5, with D hard to call. The CDR3 runs 16 residues. V shed 6 bases and J shed 2 bases, with 17 bases lying between them. The V gene's germline CDR1 is MDHEN and CDR2 SYDVKM. The CDR3 DNA sequence: TGTGCCAGCAGCCGACAAGCTATGGATGGCAATCAGCCCCAGCATTTT. This codes for CASSRQAMDGNQPQHF.

This chain joins TRBV6-2 or TRBV6-3 and TRBJ1-2, with TRBD1 as a possible D gene (6 bases). Looked up from germline, CDR1 is MNHEY and CDR2 is SVGEGT. CDR3 length equals 15 residues. The germline V and J ends were trimmed by 0 bases and 4 bases, with 12 bases remaining between them. The CDR3, as DNA: TGTGCCAGCAGTTACTCCCATACAGGGACCTATGGCTACACCTTC. It is translated as CASSYSHTGTYGYTF.

The genes are TRBV7-6 and TRBJ2-3; D remains ambiguous. V lost 1 base and J lost 6, with 17 bases in between. This CDR3 is built from 16 residues. Germline CDR1 is SGHVS and CDR2 is FNYEAQ. The CDR3: CASSLESLNLVDTQYF. The CDR3 DNA sequence: TGTGCCAGCAGCTTAGAATCTCTCAATTTAGTGGATACGCAGTATTTT. Full variable domain (outside the CDR3, taken from reference TRBV7-6 and TRBJ2-3): GAGVSQSPRYKVTKRGQDVALRCDPISGHVSLYWYRQALGQGPEFLTYFNYEAQQDKSGLPNDRFSAERPEGSISTLTIQRTEQRDSAMYRCASSLESLNLVDTQYFGPGTRLTVL.

V gene TRBV5-8 combines with J gene TRBJ1-2; 8 bases match TRBD1. Unmatched junction bases numbered 7, after V lost 1 base and J lost 5 bases. Germline values: CDR1 SGHTS, CDR2 YDEGEE. The CDR3 is 15 residues long. The CDR3 reads CASSLFRGQVYGYTF. The CDR3 DNA is TGTGCCAGCAGCTTGTTCAGGGGACAGGTATATGGCTACACCTTC.

The gene calls are TRBV21-1 and TRBJ1-3; TRBD1, the table's D call, was not compared with the DNA. TRBV21-1 is a listed pseudogene. The CDR3 is 17 residues long. The CDR3 region has the DNA TGTGCCAGCAGCCGAAACTTAATAAGGGGGACGGGAAACACCATATATTTT. Amino acids: CASSRNLIRGTGNTIYF.

The V call is TRBV6-5, the J call TRBJ2-7; 8 bases align to TRBD2. Germline loops: CDR1 MNHEY, CDR2 SVGAGI. This CDR3 comprises 13 residues. V shed 7 bases and J 9 bases; nucleotides not matched to a gene: 11. CDR3 DNA sequence: TGTGCCAGCAAACTAGCGGAACGAGCGGGGCAGTACTTC. Translation gives CASKLAERAGQYF.